Presented here are 3 T cell receptor beta chains from one specimen sequenced in a study of T cell repertoires in cytomegalovirus infection. TCRdb re-called the reads through MiXCR, storing one row per CDR3 protein. The sample shows approximately 250,000 distinct CDR3 sequences, over 20% of them seen only once. Sequenced: CD8+ T cells from PBMCs. All receptors come from a human donor in good health (CMV status not recorded). Some clones in this sample may be carry-over from other donors' samples.

The rearrangement links TRBV19 to TRBJ2-1, with TRBD1 as a possible D gene (5 bases). V lost 7 bases and J lost 6, with 19 bases in between. The CDR3 runs 15 residues. Germline V gene data show CDR1 as LNHDA and CDR2 as SQIVND (reference sequence). This CDR3 is CASTSGLGIFNEQFF. The CDR3 coding sequence is TGTGCCAGTACCTCAGGGTTGGGGATTTTCAATGAGCAGTTCTTC.

The chain links TRBV28 to TRBJ1-1; tentatively, D is TRBD1 (5 bases). Germline lookup yields CDR1 MDHEN and CDR2 SYDVKM. Between the trimmed V and J ends, which lost 3 bases and 1 base, there was a span of 18 bases. The CDR3 contains 17 residues. In DNA, the CDR3 is TGTGCCAGCAGTTTCTTGCCTGGGGGATTTAGGAACACTGAAGCTTTCTTT. It translates to CASSFLPGGFRNTEAFF.

This chain connects TRBV20-1 to TRBJ2-5; D may correspond to TRBD1 or TRBD2 (5 bases each). Trimming pared 5 bases from V and 7 bases from J, leaving 11 bases between. This CDR3 comprises 11 residues. CDR1 DFQATT and CDR2 SNEGSKA come from the germline V gene (reference sequence). The CDR3 sequence: CSAGGTGTQYF. DNA of the CDR3: TGCAGTGCTGGGGGTACGGGGACCCAGTACTTC.